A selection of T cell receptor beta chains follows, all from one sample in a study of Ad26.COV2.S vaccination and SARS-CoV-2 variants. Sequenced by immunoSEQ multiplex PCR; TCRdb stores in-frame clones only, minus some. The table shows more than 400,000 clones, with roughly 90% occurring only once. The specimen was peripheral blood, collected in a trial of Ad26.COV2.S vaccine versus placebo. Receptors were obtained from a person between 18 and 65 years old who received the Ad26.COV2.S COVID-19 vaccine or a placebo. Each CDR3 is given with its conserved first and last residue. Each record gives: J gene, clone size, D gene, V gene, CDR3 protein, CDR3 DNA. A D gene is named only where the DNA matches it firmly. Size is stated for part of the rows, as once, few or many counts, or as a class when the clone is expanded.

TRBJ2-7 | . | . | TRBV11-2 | CASSGWTGSSYEQYF | TGTGCCAGCAGCGGGTGGACGGGGAGCTCCTACGAGCAGTACTTC
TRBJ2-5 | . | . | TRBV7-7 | CASGPLGAGGETQYF | TGTGCTAGCGGCCCCCTGGGAGCGGGCGGAGAGACCCAGTACTTC
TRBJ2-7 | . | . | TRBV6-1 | CASSDRDGIDEQYF | TGTGCCAGCAGTGACCGGGACGGAATTGACGAGCAGTACTTC
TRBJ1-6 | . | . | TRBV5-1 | CASSLSPRQSFNSPLHF | TGCGCCAGCAGCCTCAGCCCTCGACAGAGTTTTAATTCACCCCTCCACTTT
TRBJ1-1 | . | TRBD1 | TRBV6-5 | CASIKKGAPEAFF | TGTGCCAGCATCAAGAAGGGGGCCCCTGAAGCTTTCTTT
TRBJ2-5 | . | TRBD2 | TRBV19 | CASTPGMAGGQETQYF | TGTGCCAGTACCCCAGGGATGGCGGGGGGACAAGAGACCCAGTACTTC
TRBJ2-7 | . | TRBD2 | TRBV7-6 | CASSLVRLADYEQYF | TGTGCCAGCAGCTTAGTCCGACTAGCGGACTACGAGCAGTACTTC
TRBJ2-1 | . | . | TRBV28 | CASFPVGGPASSYNEQFF | TGTGCCAGCTTCCCGGTGGGGGGTCCGGCTAGCTCCTACAATGAGCAGTTCTTC
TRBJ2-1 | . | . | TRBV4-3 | CASSQGQTYSYNEQFF | TGCGCCAGCAGCCAAGGGCAAACCTACTCCTACAATGAGCAGTTCTTC
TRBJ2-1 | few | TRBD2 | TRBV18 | CASSPQGLAGVRAINEQFF | TGTGCCAGCTCGCCTCAGGGACTAGCGGGTGTAAGGGCCATCAATGAGCAGTTCTTC
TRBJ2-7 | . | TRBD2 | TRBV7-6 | CASSLATSGGAGEQYF | TGTGCCAGCAGCTTAGCAACTAGCGGGGGGGCTGGCGAGCAGTACTTC
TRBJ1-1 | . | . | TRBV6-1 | CASSDVGQANTEAFF | TGTGCCAGCAGTGATGTGGGTCAGGCGAACACTGAAGCTTTCTTT
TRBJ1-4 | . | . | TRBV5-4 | CASSKNDPREKLFF | TGTGCCAGCAGCAAAAACGACCCCCGGGAAAAACTGTTTTTT
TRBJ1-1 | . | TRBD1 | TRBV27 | CASSLTGGWADTEAFF | TGTGCCAGCAGTTTAACAGGGGGCTGGGCGGACACTGAAGCTTTCTTT
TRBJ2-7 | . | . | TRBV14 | CASSQDRGSSYYEQYF | TGTGCCAGCAGCCAAGATCGTGGCAGTTCGTACTACGAGCAGTACTTC
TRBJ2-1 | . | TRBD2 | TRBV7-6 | CASSLVVAGDIYNEQFF | TGTGCCAGCAGCTTAGTTGTAGCGGGGGACATCTACAATGAGCAGTTCTTC
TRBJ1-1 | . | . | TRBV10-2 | CASAAVNTEAFF | TGCGCCTCCGCCGCAGTGAACACTGAAGCTTTCTTT
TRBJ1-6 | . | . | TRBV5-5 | CASSRPGTVNSPLHF | TGTGCCAGCAGTCGGCCGGGGACTGTGAATTCACCCCTCCACTTT
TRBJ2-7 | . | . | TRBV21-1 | CASSKVPGAYEQYF | TGTGCCAGCAGCAAAGTGCCAGGGGCCTACGAGCAGTACTTC
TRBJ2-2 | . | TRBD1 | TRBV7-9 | CASSKGTAGELFF | TGTGCCAGCAGCAAAGGGACAGCCGGGGAGCTGTTTTTT
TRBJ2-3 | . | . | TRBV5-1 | CASSLEGPTDTQYF | TGCGCCAGCAGCTTAGAGGGTCCCACAGATACGCAGTATTTT
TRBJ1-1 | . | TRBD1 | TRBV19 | CASSWTGDTEAFF | TGTGCCAGTAGCTGGACAGGGGACACTGAAGCTTTCTTT
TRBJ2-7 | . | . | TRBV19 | CASSMFGDVAGYEQYF | TGTGCCAGTAGTATGTTTGGGGACGTTGCCGGCTACGAGCAGTACTTC
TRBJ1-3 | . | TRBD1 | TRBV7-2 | CASSPDRAGNTIYF | TGTGCCAGCAGCCCGGACAGGGCTGGAAACACCATATATTTT
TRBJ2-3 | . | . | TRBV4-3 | CASSQGLASTDTQYF | TGCGCCAGCAGCCAAGGCCTAGCGAGCACAGATACGCAGTATTTT
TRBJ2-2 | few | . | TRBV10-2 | CASNPRSGELFF | TGCGCCAGCAACCCGCGGTCGGGGGAGCTGTTTTTT
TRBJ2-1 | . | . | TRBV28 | CASSQGVGIWNEQFF | TGTGCCAGCAGCCAAGGGGTCGGGATCTGGAATGAGCAGTTCTTC
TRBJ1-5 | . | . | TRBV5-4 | CASSKGGGIEPQHF | TGTGCCAGCAGCAAAGGGGGGGGGATCGAGCCCCAGCATTTT
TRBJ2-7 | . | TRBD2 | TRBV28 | CASRVISGLAGPPSEQYF | TGTGCCAGCAGAGTAATCTCGGGACTAGCGGGGCCTCCCTCCGAGCAGTACTTC
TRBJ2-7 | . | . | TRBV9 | CASSVFGTSYEQYF | TGTGCCAGCAGCGTATTTGGGACCTCCTACGAGCAGTACTTC
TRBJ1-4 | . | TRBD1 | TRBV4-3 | CASSQDRGGTVREKLFF | TGCGCCAGCAGCCAAGATCGCGGCGGGACAGTACGTGAAAAACTGTTTTTT
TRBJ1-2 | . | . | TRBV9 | CASSVVMDSAYGYTF | TGTGCCAGCAGCGTAGTTATGGACTCGGCGTATGGCTACACCTTC
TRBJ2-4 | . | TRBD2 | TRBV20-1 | CSASAAGARGNIQYF | TGCAGTGCTAGTGCAGCGGGGGCCCGGGGAAACATTCAGTACTTC
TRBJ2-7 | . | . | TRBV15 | CATSIGAADEQYF | TGTGCCACCAGCATAGGGGCTGCCGACGAGCAGTACTTC
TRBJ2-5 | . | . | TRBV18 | CASSPAVRVQETQYF | TGTGCCAGCTCACCCGCCGTTAGGGTGCAAGAGACCCAGTACTTC
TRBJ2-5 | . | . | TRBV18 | CASSPGQREETQYF | TGTGCCAGCTCACCGGGACAGCGGGAAGAGACCCAGTACTTC
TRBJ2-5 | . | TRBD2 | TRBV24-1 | CATSDRLAEKETQYF | TGTGCCACCAGTGATCGACTAGCGGAAAAAGAGACCCAGTACTTC
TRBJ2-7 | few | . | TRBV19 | CASSIGGSNYEQYF | TGTGCCAGTAGTATAGGGGGGTCCAACTACGAGCAGTACTTC
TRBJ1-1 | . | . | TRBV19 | CASTPLGVPTMNTEAFF | TGTGCCAGTACCCCCTTAGGTGTTCCTACTATGAACACTGAAGCTTTCTTT
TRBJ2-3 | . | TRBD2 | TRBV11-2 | CASRESGGGAPDTQYF | TGTGCCAGCAGAGAGTCTGGCGGGGGGGCCCCAGATACGCAGTATTTT
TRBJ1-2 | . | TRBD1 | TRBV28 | CASSTMTGGAFYGYTF | TGTGCCAGCAGTACAATGACAGGGGGCGCCTTCTATGGCTACACCTTC
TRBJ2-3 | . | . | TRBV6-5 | CASSYTSGSGDTQYF | TGTGCCAGCAGTTACACAAGCGGAAGTGGAGATACGCAGTATTTT
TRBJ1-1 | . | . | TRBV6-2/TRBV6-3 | CASSLGRGGTEAFF | TGTGCCAGCAGTCTTGGTAGGGGTGGCACTGAAGCTTTCTTT
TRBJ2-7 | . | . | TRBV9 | CASSASPSYEQYF | TGTGCCAGCAGCGCCTCCCCCTCCTACGAGCAGTACTTC
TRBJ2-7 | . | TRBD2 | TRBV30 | CAWRLGRESYEQYF | TGTGCCTGGAGGTTAGGGCGGGAGTCCTACGAGCAGTACTTC
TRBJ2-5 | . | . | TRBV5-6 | CASSLWGKTQYF | TGTGCCAGCAGCTTGTGGGGGAAGACCCAGTACTTC